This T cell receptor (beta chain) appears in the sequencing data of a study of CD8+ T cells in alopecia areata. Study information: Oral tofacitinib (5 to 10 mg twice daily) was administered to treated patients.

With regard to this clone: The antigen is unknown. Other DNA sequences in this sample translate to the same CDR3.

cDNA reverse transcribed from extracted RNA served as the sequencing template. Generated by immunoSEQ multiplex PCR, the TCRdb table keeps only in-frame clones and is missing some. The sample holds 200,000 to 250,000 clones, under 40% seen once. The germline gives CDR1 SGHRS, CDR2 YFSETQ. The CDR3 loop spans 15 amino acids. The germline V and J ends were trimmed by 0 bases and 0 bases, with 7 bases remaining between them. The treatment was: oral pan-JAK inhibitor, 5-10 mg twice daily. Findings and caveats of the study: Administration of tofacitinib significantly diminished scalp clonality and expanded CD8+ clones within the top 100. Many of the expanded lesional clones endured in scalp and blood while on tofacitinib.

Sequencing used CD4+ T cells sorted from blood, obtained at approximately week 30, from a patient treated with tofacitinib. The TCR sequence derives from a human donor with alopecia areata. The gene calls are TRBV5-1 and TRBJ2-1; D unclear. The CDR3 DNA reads TGCGCCAGCAGCTTGGATCTCCGCTCCTACAATGAGCAGTTCTTC. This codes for CASSLDLRSYNEQFF.